The sequence of this T cell receptor (beta chain) was determined in a study of T-cell reconstitution after alpha-beta-depleted transplantation in children. The CDR3 is made up of 15 amino acids. Germline V lookup: CDR1 DFQATT, CDR2 SNEGSKA (reference sequence). The V gene lost 0 bases and the J gene lost 4 bases, with 13 bases spanning the gap. TCRbeta library construction was performed incorporating unique molecular identifiers. TCRdb reprocessed the PCR reads via MiXCR and lists one record per CDR3 protein. The table records approximately 210,000 distinct CDR3 sequences, roughly 14% of them present only once. This clonotype was seen repeatedly, ten times or more.

The source was PBMCs from the stem cell graft donor, collected from the stem cell graft. The chain employs TRBV20-1 and TRBJ2-1, with a weak D call TRBD2 (5 bases). The receptor was isolated from a human donor who donated a stem cell graft to a child with acute lymphoblastic leukemia. CDR3 coding DNA: TGCAGTGCTAGAGATGCTAGCAGAAATTACAATGAGCAGTTCTTC. Amino acids: CSARDASRNYNEQFF.